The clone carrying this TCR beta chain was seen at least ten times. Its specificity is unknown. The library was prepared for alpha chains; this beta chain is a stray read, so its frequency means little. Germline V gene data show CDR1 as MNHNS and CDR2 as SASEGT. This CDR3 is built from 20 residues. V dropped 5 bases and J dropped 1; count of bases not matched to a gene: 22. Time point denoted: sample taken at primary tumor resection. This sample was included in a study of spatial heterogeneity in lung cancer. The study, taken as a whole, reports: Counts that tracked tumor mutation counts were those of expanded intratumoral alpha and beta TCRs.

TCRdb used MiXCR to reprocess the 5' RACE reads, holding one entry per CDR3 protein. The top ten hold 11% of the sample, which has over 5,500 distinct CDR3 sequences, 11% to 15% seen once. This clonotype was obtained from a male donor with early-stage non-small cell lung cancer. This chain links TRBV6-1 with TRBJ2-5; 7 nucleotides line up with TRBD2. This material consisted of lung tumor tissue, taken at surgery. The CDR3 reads CASSNGVIGGLAAIQETQYF. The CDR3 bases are TGTGCCAGCAGTAATGGTGTGATCGGAGGCCTAGCGGCGATCCAAGAGACCCAGTACTTC.